The present entry profiles one T cell receptor beta chain with its context. The antigen is undetermined. This sample is drawn from a study of cytomegalovirus exposure and HLA in healthy donors. For the study at large: The approximately 710 first-cohort repertoires and the 130 or so validation repertoires shared the same platform, a later analysis reported.

Study results and limitations: Clusters of TCRs from the first cohort tended to co-occur in the roughly 120 validation repertoires (as a later analysis found).

From germline, CDR1 is MNHNS and CDR2 SASEGT. The V and J ends lost 7 bases and 8 bases respectively, with 12 bases between them. CDR3 size: 12 residues. Among the 90 to 150 subjects of the validation cohort, separate from the approximately 660-subject first cohort, were the donors. The method was immunoSEQ multiplex PCR; TCRdb's version includes in-frame clones alone and lacks a portion of them. This table has 300,000 to 350,000 clones, roughly 87% appearing once. This sequence joins TRBV6-1 and TRBJ2-1; a possible D gene is TRBD2 (6 bases). The specimen sequenced was PBMCs. This receptor was identified in a man aged 30-40 years in good health and CMV-seronegative. The DNA for the CDR3 is TGTGCCAGCAAATTACGGGACTATGAGCAGTTCTTC. Protein sequence: CASKLRDYEQFF.